The entry below gives a single T cell receptor beta chain sequence along with its context. Its antigen is as yet unknown. The record originates from a study of T cell responses to AZD1222 COVID-19 vaccine. Whole-study findings and limits: Females outnumbered males among donors, who were mostly white British; clonal diversity was possibly underestimated. Baseline seropositivity occurred in only a handful of AZD1222 recipients.

This CDR3 has 21 amino acids. Germline V gene sequence: CDR1 LGHDT, CDR2 YNNKEL (reference sequence). The V end was cut by 3 bases, the J end by 2 bases, with 32 bases between. Data came from immunoSEQ multiplex PCR; TCRdb stores just in-frame clones and leaves some out. The sample carries roughly 100,000 clones, around 87% recorded once. This TCR was recovered from an adult in good health. The V and J genes are TRBV3-1 (or the pseudogene TRBV3-2) and TRBJ2-7; D tentatively reads TRBD1 or TRBD2 (5 bases each). Sequenced material: peripheral blood, taken on day 0 of AZD1222 vaccination. The CDR3 loop is CASSHFRGVGERTQGPYEQYF. In DNA, the CDR3 is TGTGCCAGCAGCCACTTCAGAGGGGTTGGTGAGCGGACCCAGGGCCCCTACGAGCAGTACTTC.